The 5 T cell receptor beta chains in this list originate from one sample, sequenced in a study of cytomegalovirus exposure and HLA in healthy donors. In the PCR, 60 Vbeta and 13 Jbeta primers were used. Assay used: immunoSEQ multiplex PCR; TCRdb lists only in-frame clones, some missing. This sample carries 200,000 to 250,000 clones, approximately 88% of them seen once, and the ten largest clones take roughly 0.66%. The sample comprised PBMCs. The receptors here all came from a boy aged 2-9 years in good health and CMV-seronegative.

V usage is TRBV7-2 and J usage is TRBJ2-5; TRBD2 might be the D (6 bases). The V gene's germline CDR1 is SGHTA and CDR2 FQGNSA. Deletions cut 1 base from V and 5 bases from J, with 11 bases between. The CDR3 covers 14 residues. This CDR3 is CASSLVRLAETQYF. The DNA of the CDR3 is TGTGCCAGCAGCTTAGTACGGCTAGCGGAGACCCAGTACTTC.

The chain employs TRBV5-4 and TRBJ1-2, with D possibly matching TRBD1 (5 bases). The V end lost 4 bases, the J end lost 5 bases, and 24 bases lay between the germline ends. Germline V gene lookup returns CDR1 SGHNT and CDR2 YYREEE (reference sequence). This CDR3 is built from 17 residues. Here the CDR3 reads CASSHPEGFRVGYGYTF. In DNA form, the CDR3 reads TGTGCCAGCAGCCACCCGGAGGGGTTCCGCGTAGGATATGGCTACACCTTC. The variable domain in full, with the rest retrieved from reference TRBV5-4 and TRBJ1-2, is ETGVTQSPTHLIKTRGQQVTLRCSSQSGHNTVSWYQQALGQGPQFIFQYYREEENGRGNFPPRFSGLQFPNYSSELNVNALELDDSALYLCASSHPEGFRVGYGYTFGSGTRLTVV.

This clone was detected a few times. V gene TRBV21-1 combines with J gene TRBJ2-7; no check of the table's D call, TRBD2, against the DNA was made. TRBV21-1 is a pseudogene locus. The CDR3 consists of 14 residues. The CDR3 is CASLRPLARYEQYF. CDR3 sequence (DNA): TGTGCCAGCCTCCGACCACTAGCTCGGTACGAGCAGTACTTC.

The chain carries TRBV4-2 and TRBJ2-1; the D gene is possibly TRBD2 (6 bases). Germline assignment: CDR1 LGHNA and CDR2 YNFKEQ. There are 15 residues in the CDR3. With 0 bases removed from V and 4 bases from J, the gap between germline ends came to 10 bases. The CDR3 sequence: CASSQDGTQYNEQFF. The CDR3 DNA follows: TGTGCCAGCAGCCAAGATGGGACTCAATACAATGAGCAGTTCTTC.

This chain links TRBV30 with TRBJ1-2, with a weak D call TRBD1 (6 bases). V was pared by 5 bases and J by 8 bases, with 24 bases between. The CDR3 runs 15 residues. Germline V gives CDR1 GTSNPN, CDR2 SVGIG (reference sequence). The CDR3 DNA sequence: TGTGCCTGGGACGCCCGTTGGGGGGGCGCGACCGGCTACACCTTC. This codes for CAWDARWGGATGYTF.